The rows below give T cell receptor beta chains drawn from one sample of a study of blood T cell repertoires in COVID-19. The protocol was immunoSEQ multiplex PCR, while the TCRdb copy is restricted to in-frame clones and leaves out a portion. Among 400,000 to 500,000 clones listed, 70% to 90% were seen once. Sequencing was performed on PBMCs or T cells enriched from blood (not recorded which). The receptors originated from a woman under 30 who had been exposed to COVID-19. CDR3s include the opening cysteine and the closing phenylalanine or tryptophan. The D gene is left open where the match is weak. A row's size may be missing; if present it is once, few, many or a size class.

J gene: TRBJ2-7; clone size: NA; V gene: TRBV5-6; D gene: NA; CDR3 DNA: TGTGCCAGCAGCTTACCAGACTCATACGAGCAGTACTTC; CDR3 protein: CASSLPDSYEQYF
J gene: TRBJ2-2; clone size: NA; V gene: TRBV15; D gene: NA; CDR3 DNA: TGTGCCACCAGCAGAAAGTATGGGAGTAGCGCCTCCACCGGGGAGCTGTTTTTT; CDR3 protein: CATSRKYGSSASTGELFF
J gene: TRBJ2-7; clone size: few; V gene: TRBV11-3; D gene: TRBD1; CDR3 DNA: TGTGCCAGCAGCCCACAGACAGGGAGCAACGAGCAGTACTTC; CDR3 protein: CASSPQTGSNEQYF
J gene: TRBJ2-3; clone size: NA; V gene: TRBV6-4; D gene: NA; CDR3 DNA: TGTGCCAGCAGTGACCCACCTGGGCCTCGAAGGGGCAGTTCTAGCACAGATACGCAGTATTTT; CDR3 protein: CASSDPPGPRRGSSSTDTQYF
J gene: TRBJ2-5; clone size: few; V gene: TRBV29-1; D gene: NA; CDR3 DNA: TGCAGCGCCCGTCAGGAGACCCAGTACTTC; CDR3 protein: CSARQETQYF
J gene: TRBJ2-5; clone size: NA; V gene: TRBV7-4; D gene: TRBD2; CDR3 DNA: TGTGCCAGCAGCCGACTAGCGGCTCAAGAGACCCAGTACTTC; CDR3 protein: CASSRLAAQETQYF
J gene: TRBJ2-3; clone size: NA; V gene: TRBV29-1; D gene: TRBD1; CDR3 DNA: TGCAGCGTTGAAGATCTTCTGAGGGGGCGGGCAGATACGCAGTATTTT; CDR3 protein: CSVEDLLRGRADTQYF
J gene: TRBJ1-5; clone size: NA; V gene: TRBV3-1/TRBV3-2; D gene: NA; CDR3 DNA: TGTGCCAGCAGCCAAACGGGGGGCGGACAGCCCCAGCATTTT; CDR3 protein: CASSQTGGGQPQHF
J gene: TRBJ2-1; clone size: NA; V gene: TRBV12-3/TRBV12-4; D gene: TRBD1; CDR3 DNA: TGTGCCAGCAGTAAGACAGGGGGCAATGAGCAGTTCTTC; CDR3 protein: CASSKTGGNEQFF
J gene: TRBJ1-1; clone size: NA; V gene: TRBV5-1; D gene: NA; CDR3 DNA: TGCGCCAGCAGCTCCGACCGGGGGGTATACACTGAAGCTTTCTTT; CDR3 protein: CASSSDRGVYTEAFF
J gene: TRBJ2-5; clone size: NA; V gene: TRBV9; D gene: NA; CDR3 DNA: TGTGCCAGCAGCCTCCTAGGGGTAGAAGAGACCCAGTACTTC; CDR3 protein: CASSLLGVEETQYF
J gene: TRBJ1-1; clone size: NA; V gene: TRBV2; D gene: NA; CDR3 DNA: TGTGCCAGCAGTGAAGGCGGAGGCGACACTGAAGCTTTCTTT; CDR3 protein: CASSEGGGDTEAFF
J gene: TRBJ2-4; clone size: NA; V gene: TRBV3-1/TRBV3-2; D gene: TRBD2; CDR3 DNA: TGTGCCAGCAGTCACCTAGGACTAGCGACCAGTAAAAACATTCAGTACTTC; CDR3 protein: CASSHLGLATSKNIQYF
J gene: TRBJ1-2; clone size: NA; V gene: TRBV28; D gene: NA; CDR3 DNA: TGTGCCAGCAGTTCGGCCCTCACAGGGAGCCATGGCTACACCTTC; CDR3 protein: CASSSALTGSHGYTF
J gene: TRBJ2-7; clone size: NA; V gene: TRBV7-2; D gene: NA; CDR3 DNA: TGTGCCAGCAGCTTACCTACTGTGAACTACGAGCAGTACTTC; CDR3 protein: CASSLPTVNYEQYF
J gene: TRBJ2-3; clone size: NA; V gene: TRBV4-2; D gene: NA; CDR3 DNA: TGTGCCAGCAGCCAAGGCGATCCCACAGATACGCAGTATTTT; CDR3 protein: CASSQGDPTDTQYF
J gene: TRBJ2-7; clone size: NA; V gene: TRBV3-1/TRBV3-2; D gene: NA; CDR3 DNA: TGTGCCAGCAGCCAAGGATCTGGGGGCGGATACGAGCAGTACTTC; CDR3 protein: CASSQGSGGGYEQYF
J gene: TRBJ2-5; clone size: NA; V gene: TRBV2; D gene: NA; CDR3 DNA: TGTGCCAGCACCCGGACTACAAGGGAGACCCAGTACTTC; CDR3 protein: CASTRTTRETQYF
J gene: TRBJ2-1; clone size: NA; V gene: TRBV29-1; D gene: TRBD2; CDR3 DNA: TGCAGCGCAAGGACTAGCGGACTTAATGAGCAGTTCTTC; CDR3 protein: CSARTSGLNEQFF
J gene: TRBJ2-3; clone size: NA; V gene: TRBV20-1; D gene: NA; CDR3 DNA: TGCAGTCGTGGCACAGATACGCAGTATTTT; CDR3 protein: CSRGTDTQYF
J gene: TRBJ1-2; clone size: NA; V gene: TRBV12-3/TRBV12-4; D gene: TRBD1; CDR3 DNA: TGTGCCAGCAGTTTAGGTAGGGGGCATGGCTACACCTTC; CDR3 protein: CASSLGRGHGYTF
J gene: TRBJ1-2; clone size: few; V gene: TRBV18; D gene: NA; CDR3 DNA: TGTGCCAGCTCACCACCGGGAGCGGGAGCCGGCTACACCTTC; CDR3 protein: CASSPPGAGAGYTF
J gene: TRBJ2-3; clone size: NA; V gene: TRBV15; D gene: TRBD1; CDR3 DNA: TGTGCCACCAGCAGATTGCAAGGGGGCCCGACAGATACGCAGTATTTT; CDR3 protein: CATSRLQGGPTDTQYF
J gene: TRBJ1-2; clone size: NA; V gene: TRBV9; D gene: TRBD1; CDR3 DNA: TGTGCCAGCAGCGAACGACGAGGACAGGGGTACTATGGCTACACCTTC; CDR3 protein: CASSERRGQGYYGYTF
J gene: TRBJ2-7; clone size: NA; V gene: TRBV7-9; D gene: TRBD1; CDR3 DNA: TGTGCCAGCAGCCACATTTCCGGGACAGCGGACGAGCAGTACTTC; CDR3 protein: CASSHISGTADEQYF